This entry lists 10 T cell receptor beta chains sequenced from one sample in a study of long-term antiretroviral therapy in people with HIV. An immunoSEQ assay, version v3.0, was performed at survey level. Clones were sequenced by immunoSEQ multiplex PCR, and TCRdb holds only the in-frame ones, with some missing. The data show 24,000 or so clones, roughly 86% seen once. Here the sequenced sample was unsorted PBMCs, taken 1.9 years after starting antiretroviral therapy. The receptors were gathered from a woman aged 25 to 39 with HIV.

The chain joins TRBV27 to TRBJ2-1; no firm D call. Deletions cut 4 bases from V and 4 bases from J, with 14 bases between. The germline V gene encodes CDR1 MNHEY and CDR2 SMNVEV (reference sequence). The CDR3 is 15 residues long. CDR3 coding DNA: TGTGCCAGCAGTTCCCCGGGCGGTACGTACAATGAGCAGTTCTTC. Its protein is CASSSPGGTYNEQFF.

The J gene is TRBJ1-2, the V gene TRBV7-2, with D possibly matching TRBD1 (5 bases). V gave up 8 bases and J gave up 1 base, with 20 bases separating them. CDR3 length: 16 amino acids. The germline V gene encodes CDR1 SGHTA and CDR2 FQGNSA. Here the CDR3 reads CASVIRWGGGNYGYTF. Written as DNA, the CDR3 is TGTGCCAGCGTCATCAGGTGGGGCGGAGGTAACTATGGCTACACCTTC.

The chain couples TRBV27 to TRBJ2-3, with D possibly being TRBD1 (6 bases). Between the trimmed V and J ends, which lost 3 bases and 1 base, there was a span of 20 bases. This CDR3 region has 18 residues. Germline CDR1 and CDR2: MNHEY and SMNVEV (reference sequence). In nucleotides, the CDR3 is TGTGCCAGCAGTTTCATTCAACAGGGCTTGGGGGGCACAGATACGCAGTATTTT. Translation gives CASSFIQQGLGGTDTQYF.

The V and J genes are TRBV30 and TRBJ1-3, with 8 bases identical to TRBD1. The CDR3 runs to 15 residues. Germline assignment: CDR1 GTSNPN and CDR2 SVGIG (reference sequence). Germline trimming cut 2 bases from V and 2 bases from J; bases unmatched to any gene: 5. This chain's CDR3 is CAWSPTGAPGNTIYF. CDR3 nucleotides: TGTGCCTGGAGTCCGACAGGGGCTCCTGGAAACACCATATATTTT.

J is TRBJ2-7 and V is TRBV29-1; D not certain. This CDR3 is 11 amino acids long. The V end was cut by 0 bases, the J end by 4 bases, with 4 bases between. From germline, CDR1 is SQVTM and CDR2 ANQGSEA. The CDR3 DNA reads TGCAGCGTTGAAGATCATTACGAGCAGTACTTC. It encodes CSVEDHYEQYF.

This clone was seen more than once but under ten times. In DNA form, the CDR3 reads TGTGCCACCAGCAGAGATAAGAGTTCCAATTCACCCCTCCACTTT. It yields the protein CATSRDKSSNSPLHF. The chain employs TRBV15 and TRBJ1-6, with no clear D. CDR3 length: 15 amino acids. CDR1 LNHNV and CDR2 YYDKDF come from the germline V gene (reference sequence). V was pared by 0 bases and J by 7 bases, with 10 bases between. The full variable domain, rest sourced from reference TRBV15 and TRBJ1-6, is DAMVIQNPRYQVTQFGKPVTLSCSQTLNHNVMYWYQQKSSQAPKLLFHYYDKDFNNEADTPDNFQSRRPNTSFCFLDIRSPGLGDTAMYLCATSRDKSSNSPLHFGNGTRLTVT.

The rearrangement joins TRBV5-5 to TRBJ2-7; D gene ambiguous. V was cut by 4 bases and J by 3 bases, with 5 bases left in between. The CDR3 is 11 amino acids. The V gene's germline CDR1 is SGHKS and CDR2 YYEKEE (reference sequence). Here the CDR3 DNA reads TGTGCCAGCAGCATAGGCTACGAGCAGTACTTC. Translating it yields CASSIGYEQYF.

The chain joins TRBV6-6 to TRBJ2-3, with D possibly TRBD1 on 6 matching bases. The V gene's germline CDR1 is MNHNY and CDR2 SVGAGI (reference sequence). This CDR3 comprises 13 residues. The V and J ends lost 6 bases and 1 base respectively, with 8 bases between them. The CDR3 nucleotides read TGTGCCAGCAGACGGACAGGCACAGATACGCAGTATTTT. Its protein is CASRRTGTDTQYF.

This clone showed up just once. V gene TRBV7-2 combines with J gene TRBJ2-1; 14 bases are a match to TRBD2. Trimming took 0 bases from V and 11 from J; bases not matched to a gene: 6. Germline CDR1 reads SGHTA; CDR2 reads FQGNSA. The CDR3 is made up of 16 amino acids. The CDR3 reads CASSLAGGLAGGKQFF. In DNA form, the CDR3 reads TGTGCCAGCAGCTTAGCTGGCGGACTAGCGGGGGGTAAGCAGTTCTTC. Filled out from reference TRBV7-2 and TRBJ2-1, the complete variable domain reads GAGVSQSPSNKVTEKGKDVELRCDPISGHTALYWYRQSLGQGLEFLIYFQGNSAPDKSGLPSDRFSAERTGGSVSTLTIQRTQQEDSAVYLCASSLAGGLAGGKQFFGPGTRLTVL.

The chain combines TRBV4-1 with TRBJ2-5; a weak D match, TRBD1 (6 bases). From germline, CDR1 is MGHRA and CDR2 YSYEKL. This CDR3 region has 14 residues. V lost 3 bases and J lost 1, with 9 bases in between. This CDR3 reads CASSQQGSQETQYF. In DNA, the CDR3 is TGCGCCAGCAGCCAGCAGGGGTCCCAAGAGACCCAGTACTTC.